Sequencing of this T cell receptor beta chain was carried out in a study of blood T cell repertoires in COVID-19. Study at large: The origin of the acute and convalescent COVID-19 samples was the United States, Italy and Spain. The cDNA or gDNA used as material had been derived from T cells, B-cell-depleted T cells, or PBMCs.

How the authors handled the data: Reference gene primers were amplified, and this amplification served to estimate nucleated cell counts. Measured with immunoSEQ multiplex PCR; TCRdb has only the in-frame clones, and not every one. D and trimming were read from the DNA, whereas the V and J calls and clone size are those reported in that table. The data show more than 95,000 clones, 88% seen once. This receptor was identified in a human donor in a cohort sampled during active COVID-19. The material sequenced was peripheral blood.

As DNA, the CDR3 is TGCAGTGCTAGTGGGGGACTAGCGGGATTCAATGAGCAGTTCTTC. Translating gives CSASGGLAGFNEQFF. The V and J genes are TRBV20-1 and TRBJ2-1; 13 bases are shared with TRBD2. V trimming: 3 bases; J trimming: 6 bases; junction bases outside the gene matches: 5. The CDR3 extends over 15 amino acids. CDR1 is DFQATT and CDR2 is SNEGSKA in the germline V gene (reference sequence).